The 3 T cell receptor beta chains below were found in one sample sequenced in a study of identical twins. TCRdb recomputed calls from the 5' RACE reads with MiXCR, one row per CDR3 protein. The sample lists around 100,000 distinct CDR3 sequences, 5.9% occurring once. Sample: memory T cells sorted from blood. Every receptor here comes from a woman aged 45-59 years in good health.

This clonotype was counted many times. This rearrangement joins TRBV5-1 to TRBJ2-1; D ambiguous. Trimming left V 4 bases short and J 5 bases short, with 7 bases between. The CDR3 loop spans 12 amino acids. Germline CDR1 reads SGHRS; CDR2 reads YFSETQ. The DNA of the CDR3 is TGCGCCAGCAGCCAGACAAACAATGAGCAGTTCTTC. Protein product: CASSQTNNEQFF.

This clonotype was detected many times. The chain has TRBV5-1 and TRBJ2-4; D unclear. Germline CDR1 reads SGHRS; CDR2 reads YFSETQ. Deletions cut 6 bases from V and 5 bases from J, with 15 bases between. This CDR3 is built from 14 residues. The chain's CDR3 is CASKRLSHENIQYF. The CDR3 nucleotides are TGCGCCAGCAAACGACTTAGCCACGAAAACATTCAGTACTTC.

A word on this clonotype: A much larger clonotype is one base distant, so this may be a read error. The chain combines TRBV5-1 with TRBJ2-7; a weak D match, TRBD1 (6 bases). The CDR3 has 14 residues. Germline-derived CDR1 and CDR2 are SGHRS and YFSETQ. The DNA of the CDR3 is TGCGCCAGCAGCTTGACAGGGAGCTCCCACGAGCAGTACTTC. It encodes CASSLTGSSHEQYF.